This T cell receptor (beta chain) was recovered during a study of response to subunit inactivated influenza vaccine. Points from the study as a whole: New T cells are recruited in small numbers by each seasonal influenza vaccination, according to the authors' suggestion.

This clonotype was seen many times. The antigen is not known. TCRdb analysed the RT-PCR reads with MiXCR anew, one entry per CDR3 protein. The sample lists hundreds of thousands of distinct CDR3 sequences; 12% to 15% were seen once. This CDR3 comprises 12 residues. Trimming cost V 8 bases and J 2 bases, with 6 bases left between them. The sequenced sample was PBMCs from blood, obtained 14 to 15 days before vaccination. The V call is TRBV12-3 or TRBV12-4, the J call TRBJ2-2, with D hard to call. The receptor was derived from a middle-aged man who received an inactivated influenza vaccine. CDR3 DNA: TGTGCCAGCCTCAGAAACACCGGGGAGCTGTTTTTT. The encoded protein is CASLRNTGELFF.